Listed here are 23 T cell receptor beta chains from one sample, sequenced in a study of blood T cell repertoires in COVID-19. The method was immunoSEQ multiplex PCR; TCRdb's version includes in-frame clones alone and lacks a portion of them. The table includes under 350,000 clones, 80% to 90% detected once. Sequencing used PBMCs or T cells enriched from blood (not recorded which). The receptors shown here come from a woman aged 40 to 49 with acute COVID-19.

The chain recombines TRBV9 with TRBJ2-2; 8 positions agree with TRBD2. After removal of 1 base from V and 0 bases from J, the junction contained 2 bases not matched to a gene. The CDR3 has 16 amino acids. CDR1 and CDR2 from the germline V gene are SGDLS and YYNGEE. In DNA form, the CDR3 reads TGTGCCAGCAGCGTAAGTAGCGGGGCGAACACCGGGGAGCTGTTTTTT. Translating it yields CASSVSSGANTGELFF. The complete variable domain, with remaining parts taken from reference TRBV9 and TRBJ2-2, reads DSGVTQTPKHLITATGQRVTLRCSPRSGDLSVYWYQQSLDQGLQFLIQYYNGEERAKGNILERFSAQQFPDLHSELNLSSLELGDSALYFCASSVSSGANTGELFFGEGSRLTVL.

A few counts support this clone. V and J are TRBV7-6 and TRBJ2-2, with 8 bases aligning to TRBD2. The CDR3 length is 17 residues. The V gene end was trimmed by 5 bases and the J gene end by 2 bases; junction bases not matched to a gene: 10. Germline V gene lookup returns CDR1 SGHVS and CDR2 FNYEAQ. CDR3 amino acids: CASSPSQRGGNTGELFF. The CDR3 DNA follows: TGTGCCAGCAGCCCTTCACAACGGGGGGGCAACACCGGGGAGCTGTTTTTT. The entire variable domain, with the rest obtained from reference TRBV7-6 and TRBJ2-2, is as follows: GAGVSQSPRYKVTKRGQDVALRCDPISGHVSLYWYRQALGQGPEFLTYFNYEAQQDKSGLPNDRFSAERPEGSISTLTIQRTEQRDSAMYRCASSPSQRGGNTGELFFGEGSRLTVL.

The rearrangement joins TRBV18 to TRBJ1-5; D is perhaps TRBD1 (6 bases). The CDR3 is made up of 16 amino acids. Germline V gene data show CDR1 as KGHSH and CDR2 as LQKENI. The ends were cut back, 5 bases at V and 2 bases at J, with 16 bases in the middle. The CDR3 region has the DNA TGTGCCAGCTCAGATAACAGGGTACGGGGCAATCAGCCCCAGCATTTT. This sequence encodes CASSDNRVRGNQPQHF.

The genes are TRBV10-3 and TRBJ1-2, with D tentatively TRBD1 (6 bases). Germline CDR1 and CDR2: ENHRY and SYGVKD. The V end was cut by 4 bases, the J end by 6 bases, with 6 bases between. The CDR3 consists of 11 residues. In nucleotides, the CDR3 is TGTGCCATCAGTGCAGGGGATGGCTACACCTTC. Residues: CAISAGDGYTF.

Here the CDR3 reads CASTTSGTVNTEAFF. CDR3 sequence (DNA): TGTGCCAGCACCACGTCAGGGACAGTCAACACTGAAGCTTTCTTT. The V call is TRBV5-5, the J call TRBJ1-1; 7 nucleotides match TRBD1. CDR1 SGHKS and CDR2 YYEKEE come from the germline V gene (reference sequence). The CDR3 sequence is 15 residues long. Unmatched junction bases numbered 10, after V lost 6 bases and J lost 2 bases.

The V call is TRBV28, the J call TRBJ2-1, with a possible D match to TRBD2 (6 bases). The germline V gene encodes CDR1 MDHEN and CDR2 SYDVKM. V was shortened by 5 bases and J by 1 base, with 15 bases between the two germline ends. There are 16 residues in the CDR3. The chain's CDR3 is CASSPFSGGSYNEQFF. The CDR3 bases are TGTGCCAGCAGTCCCTTTAGCGGAGGGTCCTACAATGAGCAGTTCTTC. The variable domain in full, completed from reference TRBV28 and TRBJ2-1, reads DVKVTQSSRYLVKRTGEKVFLECVQDMDHENMFWYRQDPGLGLRLIYFSYDVKMKEKGDIPEGYSVSREKKERFSLILESASTNQTSMYLCASSPFSGGSYNEQFFGPGTRLTVL.

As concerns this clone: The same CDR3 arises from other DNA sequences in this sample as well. CDR3 nucleotides: TGTGCCAGCAGCTTAGCAGGGGGCAGGGAGACCCAGTACTTC. This codes for CASSLAGGRETQYF. V gene TRBV7-2 combines with J gene TRBJ2-5; 7 nucleotides match TRBD1. Trimming removed 0 bases from V and 5 bases from J; junction bases left unmatched: 3. CDR1 and CDR2 (germline): SGHTA, FQGNSA. The CDR3 is made up of 14 amino acids.

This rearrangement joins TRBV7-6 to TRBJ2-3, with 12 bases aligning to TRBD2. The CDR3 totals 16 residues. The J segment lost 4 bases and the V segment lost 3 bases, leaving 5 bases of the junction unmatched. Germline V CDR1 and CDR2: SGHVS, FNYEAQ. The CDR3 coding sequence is TGTGCCAGCAGCTTTTCACTAGCGGGGGGTGCAGATACGCAGTATTTT. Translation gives CASSFSLAGGADTQYF.

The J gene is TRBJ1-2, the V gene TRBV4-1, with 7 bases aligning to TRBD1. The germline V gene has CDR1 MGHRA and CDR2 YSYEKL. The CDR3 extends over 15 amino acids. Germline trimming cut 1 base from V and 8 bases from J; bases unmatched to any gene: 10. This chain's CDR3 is CASSQVDRVAGGYTF. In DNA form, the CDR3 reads TGCGCCAGCAGCCAAGTTGACAGGGTGGCGGGGGGCTACACCTTC.

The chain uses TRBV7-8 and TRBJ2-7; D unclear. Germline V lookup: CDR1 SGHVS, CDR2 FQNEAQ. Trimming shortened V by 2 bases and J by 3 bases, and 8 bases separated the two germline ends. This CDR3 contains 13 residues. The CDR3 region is CASSLTGGYEQYF. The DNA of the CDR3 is TGTGCCAGCAGCTTAACCGGTGGCTACGAGCAGTACTTC.

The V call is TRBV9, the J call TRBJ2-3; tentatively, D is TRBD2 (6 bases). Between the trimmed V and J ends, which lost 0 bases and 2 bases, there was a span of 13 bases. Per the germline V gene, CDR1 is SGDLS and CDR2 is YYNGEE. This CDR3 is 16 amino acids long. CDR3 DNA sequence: TGTGCCAGCAGCGTAGCGGCGGGGAGCTACACAGATACGCAGTATTTT. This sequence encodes CASSVAAGSYTDTQYF.

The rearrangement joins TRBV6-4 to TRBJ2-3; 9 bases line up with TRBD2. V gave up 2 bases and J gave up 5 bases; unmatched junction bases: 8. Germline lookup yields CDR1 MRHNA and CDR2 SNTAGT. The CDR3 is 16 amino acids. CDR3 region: CASSDQGGGAGDTQYF. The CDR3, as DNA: TGTGCCAGCAGTGACCAAGGCGGGGGGGCTGGAGATACGCAGTATTTT.

The CDR3 sequence: CASSPQLEKLFF. CDR3 nucleotides: TGTGCCAGCAGCCCCCAACTAGAAAAACTGTTTTTT. The V and J genes are TRBV7-9 and TRBJ1-4; the D is unclear. V lost 5 bases to trimming and J lost 8 bases, with 9 bases between them. The CDR3 is 12 amino acids. Germline V gene lookup returns CDR1 SEHNR and CDR2 FQNEAQ (reference sequence).

The CDR3 DNA is TGTGCCAGCTCACCACTCCCAGGCACGGAGACCCAGTACTTC. This translates into CASSPLPGTETQYF. The chain joins TRBV18 to TRBJ2-5; the D is unclear. The V and J ends lost 1 base and 5 bases respectively, with 11 bases between them. The CDR3 is made up of 14 amino acids. CDR1 is KGHSH and CDR2 is LQKENI in the germline V gene.

Here the CDR3 DNA reads TGTGCCAGCAGCTTTTTGCCCTCCGGTCTGAGCTCTGGAAACACCATATATTTT. It translates to CASSFLPSGLSSGNTIYF. J is TRBJ1-3 and V is TRBV5-8; no clear D gene. V shed 2 bases and J shed 0 bases, with 18 bases lying between them. The germline CDR1 and CDR2 sequences are SGHTS and YDEGEE. The CDR3 contains 18 residues.

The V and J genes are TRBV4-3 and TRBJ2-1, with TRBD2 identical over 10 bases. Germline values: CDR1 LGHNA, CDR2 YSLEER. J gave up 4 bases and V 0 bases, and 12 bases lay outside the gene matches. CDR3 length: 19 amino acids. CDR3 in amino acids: CASSQDSSGSGRGYNEQFF. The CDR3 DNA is TGCGCCAGCAGCCAAGATTCTAGCGGGAGTGGTCGGGGATACAATGAGCAGTTCTTC.

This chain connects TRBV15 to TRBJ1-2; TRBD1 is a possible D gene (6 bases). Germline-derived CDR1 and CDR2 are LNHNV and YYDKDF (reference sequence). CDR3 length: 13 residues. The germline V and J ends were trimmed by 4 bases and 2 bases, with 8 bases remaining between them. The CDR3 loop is CATSTGQNYGYTF. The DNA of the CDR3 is TGTGCCACCAGCACCGGACAGAACTATGGCTACACCTTC.

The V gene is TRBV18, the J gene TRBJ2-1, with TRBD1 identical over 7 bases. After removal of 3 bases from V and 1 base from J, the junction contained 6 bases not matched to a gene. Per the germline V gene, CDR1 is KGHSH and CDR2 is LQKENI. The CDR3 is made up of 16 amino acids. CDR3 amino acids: CASSPPGGSSYNEQFF. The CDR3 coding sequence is TGTGCCAGCTCACCTCCAGGGGGTAGTTCCTACAATGAGCAGTTCTTC.

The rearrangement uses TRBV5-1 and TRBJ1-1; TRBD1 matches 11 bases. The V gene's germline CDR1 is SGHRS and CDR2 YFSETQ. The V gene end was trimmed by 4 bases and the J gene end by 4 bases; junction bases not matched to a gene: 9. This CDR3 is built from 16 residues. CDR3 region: CASSQQGQGESTEAFF. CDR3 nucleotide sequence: TGCGCCAGCAGCCAGCAGGGACAGGGGGAGAGCACTGAAGCTTTCTTT.

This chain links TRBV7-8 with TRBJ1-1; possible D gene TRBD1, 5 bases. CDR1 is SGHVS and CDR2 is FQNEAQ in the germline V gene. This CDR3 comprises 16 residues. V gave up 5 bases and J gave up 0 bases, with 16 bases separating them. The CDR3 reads CASSPRRGGLNTEAFF. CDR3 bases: TGTGCCAGCAGCCCACGACGCGGGGGTTTGAACACTGAAGCTTTCTTT.

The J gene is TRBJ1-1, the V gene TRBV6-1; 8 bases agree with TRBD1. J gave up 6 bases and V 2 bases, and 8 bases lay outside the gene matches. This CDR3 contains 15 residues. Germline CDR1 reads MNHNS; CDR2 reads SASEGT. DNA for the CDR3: TGTGCCAGCAGTGAAAGGACAGGGACAAGAGCTGAAGCTTTCTTT. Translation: CASSERTGTRAEAFF.

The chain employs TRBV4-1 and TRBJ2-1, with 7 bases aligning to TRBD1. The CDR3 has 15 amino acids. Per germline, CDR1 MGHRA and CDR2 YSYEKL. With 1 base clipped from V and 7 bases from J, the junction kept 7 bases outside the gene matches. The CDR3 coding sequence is TGCGCCAGCAGCCAAGTGGGGACAGCCCTGAATGAGCAGTTCTTC. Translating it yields CASSQVGTALNEQFF.

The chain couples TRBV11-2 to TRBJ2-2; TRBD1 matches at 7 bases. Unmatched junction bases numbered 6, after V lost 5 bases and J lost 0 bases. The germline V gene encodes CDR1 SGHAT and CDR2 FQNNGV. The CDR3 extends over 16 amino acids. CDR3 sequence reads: CASSPGGQSNTGELFF. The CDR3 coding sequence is TGTGCCAGCAGCCCAGGGGGACAGTCGAACACCGGGGAGCTGTTTTTT.